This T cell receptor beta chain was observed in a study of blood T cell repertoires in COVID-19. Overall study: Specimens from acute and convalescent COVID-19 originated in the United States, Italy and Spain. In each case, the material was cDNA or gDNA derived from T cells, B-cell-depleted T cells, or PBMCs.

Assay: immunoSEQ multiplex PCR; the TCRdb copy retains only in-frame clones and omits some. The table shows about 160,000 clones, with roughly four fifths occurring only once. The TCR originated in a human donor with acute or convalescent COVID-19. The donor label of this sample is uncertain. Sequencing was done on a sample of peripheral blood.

CDR3 loop: CAISARGEGKDSPLHF. Written as DNA, the CDR3 is TGTGCCATCAGTGCACGTGGAGAGGGAAAAGATTCACCCCTCCACTTT. The chain uses TRBV10-3 and TRBJ1-6; D ambiguous. V was shortened by 4 bases and J by 8 bases, with 18 bases between the two germline ends. CDR1 is ENHRY and CDR2 is SYGVKD in the germline V gene. This CDR3 spans 16 amino acids.